The rows below give T cell receptor beta chains drawn from one sample of a study of T cells in Graves' hyperthyroidism and ophthalmopathy. TCRdb recomputed calls from the multiplex PCR reads with MiXCR, one row per CDR3 protein. Here the sample spans about 420,000 distinct CDR3 sequences, about 13% being singletons. The sequenced material came from blood. The source is a woman aged 18 to 35 with Graves' hyperthyroidism. Each CDR3 is given with its conserved first and last residue. Each record gives: clone size, V gene, J gene, D gene, CDR3 protein, CDR3 DNA. D genes are given only for firm matches. Size values are once, few and many counts, or a class for expanded clones, and some rows have none.

>many|TRBV2|TRBJ2-5|TRBD2
CASSLAGVGETQYF
TGTGCCAGCAGTCTAGCGGGAGTAGGAGAGACCCAGTACTTC
>many|TRBV5-1|TRBJ1-1|-
CASSFNSEAFF
TGCGCCAGCAGCTTTAACTCTGAAGCTTTCTTT
>few|TRBV7-2|TRBJ1-2|-
CASSLVSLTF
TGTGCCAGCAGCTTAGTGTCCCTCACCTTC
>many|TRBV11-3|TRBJ1-1|-
CASSKDGMNTEAFF
TGTGCCAGCAGTAAGGACGGAATGAACACTGAAGCTTTCTTT
>-|TRBV29-1|TRBJ2-7|-
CSVVEGAYEQYF
TGCAGCGTTGTGGAGGGGGCCTACGAGCAGTACTTC
>few|TRBV28|TRBJ1-1|-
CASSFAGWTEAFF
TGTGCCAGCAGTTTTGCGGGGTGGACTGAAGCTTTCTTT
>-|TRBV2|TRBJ2-7|TRBD2
CASNREGLAGGSYEQYF
TGTGCCAGCAACAGAGAGGGACTAGCGGGAGGGTCCTACGAGCAGTACTTC
>-|TRBV10-3|TRBJ2-7|TRBD1
CAISESWTGEYNEQYF
TGTGCCATCAGTGAGTCTTGGACAGGGGAATACAATGAGCAGTACTTC
>many|TRBV30|TRBJ2-1|TRBD2
CAWSVGTTPRNEQFF
TGTGCCTGGAGTGTCGGGACTACCCCTCGGAATGAGCAGTTCTTC
>many|TRBV2|TRBJ1-1|-
CASRLDFVAFF
TGTGCCAGCAGGTTGGACTTCGTGGCTTTCTTT
>few|TRBV3-1|TRBJ2-7|-
CASSQESGHPREPYEQYF
TGTGCCAGCAGCCAAGAGTCGGGACACCCCAGGGAACCCTACGAGCAGTACTTC
>many|TRBV6-5|TRBJ2-3|TRBD2
CASSYSIVTSPQLITSTDTQYF
TGTGCCAGCAGTTACTCGATCGTGACTAGCCCCCAACTGATAACTAGCACAGATACGCAGTATTTT
>few|TRBV9|TRBJ2-5|-
CASSGGGRGAETQYF
TGTGCCAGCAGCGGGGGGGGCAGGGGGGCGGAGACCCAGTACTTC
>many|TRBV28|TRBJ2-7|TRBD2
CASRGTSGRGYEQYF
TGTGCCAGTCGGGGGACTAGCGGGAGGGGATACGAGCAGTACTTC
>-|TRBV2|TRBJ1-2|-
CASGSGLEGYTF
TGTGCCAGCGGATCAGGACTAGAAGGCTACACCTTC
>-|TRBV6-1|TRBJ2-2|-
CASMPGGTTGELFF
TGTGCCAGCATGCCAGGGGGGACCACCGGGGAGCTGTTTTTT
>once|TRBV19|TRBJ2-2|-
CASSEVQNTGELFF
TGTGCCAGTAGCGAAGTACAGAACACCGGGGAGCTGTTTTTT
>-|TRBV5-4|TRBJ1-1|-
CASSSGDRPNEAFF
TGTGCCAGCAGTTCGGGTGACAGGCCTAATGAAGCTTTCTTT
>many|TRBV11-2|TRBJ1-1|-
CASSFLQGRDTEAFF
TGTGCCAGCAGCTTCCTGCAGGGACGAGACACTGAAGCTTTCTTT
>-|TRBV5-4|TRBJ1-2|-
CASRRTDTRMRGYTF
TGTGCCAGCAGAAGGACCGATACCAGAATGAGGGGCTACACCTTC
>-|TRBV5-4|TRBJ2-2|-
CASSRRDTGELFF
TGTGCCAGCAGCCGGCGGGACACCGGGGAGCTGTTTTTT
>many|TRBV12-3/TRBV12-4|TRBJ2-5|TRBD1
CASRGTGPAGLQETQYF
TGTGCCAGCAGGGGGACAGGGCCAGCGGGACTCCAAGAGACCCAGTACTTC
>few|TRBV4-3|TRBJ2-7|-
CASSQDLFYEQYF
TGCGCCAGCAGCCAAGACTTGTTCTACGAGCAGTACTTC
>many|TRBV20-1|TRBJ2-7|-
CSASGGGGYVYEQYF
TGCAGTGCTAGTGGAGGGGGGGGATATGTCTACGAGCAGTACTTC
>-|TRBV7-3|TRBJ2-3|-
CASSFGGGKTDTQYF
TGTGCCAGCAGCTTTGGGGGAGGAAAGACAGATACGCAGTATTTT
>few|TRBV15|TRBJ1-1|-
CATSRGSRGTEAFF
TGTGCCACCAGCAGAGGTAGTCGGGGCACTGAAGCTTTCTTT
>many|TRBV12-3/TRBV12-4|TRBJ2-5|TRBD2
CASSSGLAGVGETQYF
TGTGCCAGCAGTTCGGGACTAGCGGGAGTAGGAGAGACCCAGTACTTC
>-|TRBV7-3|TRBJ2-2|-
CASSLRGAATTGELFF
TGTGCCAGCAGCTTACGGGGGGCGGCTACCACCGGGGAGCTGTTTTTT
>-|TRBV5-1|TRBJ1-1|-
CASKLGVQAFF
TGCGCCAGCAAGCTTGGAGTTCAGGCTTTCTTT
>-|TRBV19|TRBJ1-5|TRBD1
CASSTRDRVDQPQHF
TGTGCCAGTAGTACTCGGGACAGGGTTGATCAGCCCCAGCATTTT
>many|TRBV28|TRBJ2-7|TRBD2
CASSRSGETYEQYF
TGTGCCAGCAGTCGCAGCGGGGAGACCTACGAGCAGTACTTC
>many|TRBV29-1|TRBJ2-1|TRBD2
CSVATSDLNEQFF
TGCAGCGTTGCCACTAGCGACCTCAATGAGCAGTTCTTC
>-|TRBV9|TRBJ1-1|-
CASGGSVKMNTEAFF
TGTGCCAGCGGGGGGTCGGTTAAAATGAACACTGAAGCTTTCTTT
>-|TRBV28|TRBJ2-7|-
CASSPQFPVGQYF
TGTGCCAGCAGTCCCCAATTCCCCGTCGGGCAGTACTTC
>-|TRBV6-2/TRBV6-3|TRBJ2-6|-
CASRASHSGANVLTF
TGTGCCAGCCGGGCCAGCCATTCTGGGGCCAACGTCCTGACTTTC
>many|TRBV20-1|TRBJ2-5|TRBD2
CSARDGTSGSATETQYF
TGCAGTGCTAGAGATGGGACTAGCGGGAGTGCCACGGAGACCCAGTACTTC
>many|TRBV12-3/TRBV12-4|TRBJ1-2|TRBD1
CASSRTGSDGYTF
TGTGCCAGCAGTCGGACAGGTTCGGATGGCTACACCTTC
>many|TRBV20-1|TRBJ2-2|-
CSASFSGGGNTGELFF
TGCAGTGCTAGCTTCTCGGGAGGGGGCAATACCGGGGAGCTGTTTTTT
>-|TRBV20-1|TRBJ2-4|TRBD2
CSASPTSGLAKNIQYF
TGCAGTGCTTCCCCGACTAGCGGCTTAGCCAAAAACATTCAGTACTTC
>many|TRBV19|TRBJ1-5|TRBD1
CASKRDRGLDQPQHF
TGTGCCAGTAAAAGGGACAGGGGGCTTGATCAGCCCCAGCATTTT
>many|TRBV15|TRBJ1-2|-
CATSRDQSPTNYGYTF
TGTGCCACCAGCAGAGATCAGAGCCCTACTAACTATGGCTACACCTTC
>few|TRBV3-1|TRBJ2-1|TRBD1
CASSHRDREEFF
TGTGCCAGCAGCCACCGGGACAGGGAAGAGTTCTTC
>-|TRBV9|TRBJ2-7|-
CASSVEPGTPYEQYF
TGTGCCAGCAGCGTAGAACCCGGGACACCCTACGAGCAGTACTTC
>many|TRBV6-1|TRBJ2-3|-
CASSDGDNIDTQYF
TGTGCCAGCAGTGACGGGGACAACATAGATACGCAGTATTTT
>many|TRBV12-3/TRBV12-4|TRBJ2-3|-
CASSPAWTHKLRDTQYF
TGTGCCAGCAGCCCCGCGTGGACCCACAAACTCAGGGATACGCAGTATTTT
>many|TRBV6-6|TRBJ1-2|-
CASSYSGQTNYGYTF
TGTGCCAGCAGTTACAGTGGACAGACTAACTATGGCTACACCTTC
>many|TRBV29-1|TRBJ2-1|-
CSVGTWANEQFF
TGCAGCGTTGGGACGTGGGCTAATGAGCAGTTCTTC
>many|TRBV7-2|TRBJ2-7|-
CASSLYPTGRFLNEQYF
TGTGCCAGCAGCTTATATCCCACGGGGAGGTTTCTGAACGAGCAGTACTTC
>-|TRBV20-1|TRBJ2-7|TRBD2
CSARGLAGQQYF
TGCAGTGCGAGGGGACTAGCGGGCCAGCAGTACTTC
>-|TRBV20-1|TRBJ2-7|-
CSARERNAYEQYF
TGCAGTGCTAGAGAGAGGAACGCCTACGAGCAGTACTTC
>many|TRBV11-2|TRBJ1-2|-
CASSLEANYGYTF
TGTGCCAGCAGCTTAGAGGCCAACTATGGCTACACCTTC
>few|TRBV14|TRBJ2-7|-
CASSRNGYSYEQYF
TGTGCCAGCAGCCGAAACGGGTACTCCTACGAGCAGTACTTC
>few|TRBV5-1|TRBJ2-5|TRBD1
CASSWDRISSVQETQYF
TGCGCCAGCAGCTGGGACAGAATTTCTTCAGTTCAAGAGACCCAGTACTTC
>-|TRBV28|TRBJ1-5|-
CASSFDPSFRGYSNQPQHF
TGTGCCAGCAGTTTTGACCCCTCGTTCAGGGGTTATAGCAATCAGCCCCAGCATTTT
>many|TRBV5-1|TRBJ2-7|TRBD1
CASSSGTGSYEQYF
TGTGCCAGCAGTTCCGGGACAGGGAGCTACGAGCAGTACTTC
>-|TRBV24-1|TRBJ2-2|-
CATSEHGVSGELFF
TGTGCCACCAGTGAACACGGGGTGTCCGGGGAGCTGTTTTTT
>many|TRBV11-1|TRBJ2-5|TRBD1
CASSPTGGKKTQYF
TGTGCCAGCAGCCCGACAGGGGGCAAAAAGACCCAGTACTTC
>many|TRBV28|TRBJ1-1|-
CASSLLPTMNTEAFF
TGTGCCAGCAGTTTACTCCCCACGATGAACACTGAAGCTTTCTTT
>few|TRBV7-9|TRBJ2-7|-
CASMKAEEVEQYF
TGTGCCAGCATGAAGGCAGAAGAGGTCGAGCAGTACTTC